This T cell receptor beta chain derives from a study of circulating CD8 cells and anti-PD-1 response in melanoma. Study conclusions and caveats: Replicates were generally not done for experiments. Some patients were treatment-naive; others were previously treated.

This clonotype has a handful of counts. Its antigen is as yet unknown. Live CD3+CD8+TCRalphabeta+ cells were sorted into four subsets by PD-1 and/or TIGIT. CDR3 length: 15 residues. CDR1 and CDR2 from the germline V gene are SGHNT and YYREEE (reference sequence). With 4 bases clipped from V and 1 base from J, the junction kept 6 bases outside the gene matches. TCR libraries were prepared from 15 ng of total RNA with the QIAseq Immune Repertoire TCR panel. TCRdb re-called the reads through MiXCR, storing one row per CDR3 protein. The sample lists 2,300 or so distinct CDR3 sequences, approximately 7% seen once, with about 3% in the top ten.

The TCR originated in a human donor with melanoma. The chain carries TRBV5-4 and TRBJ2-7; TRBD1 aligns across 9 bases. The source was CD8+ T cells from PBMCs, collected at baseline or after one month of anti-PD-1 therapy (not recorded which). The CDR3 sequence: CASSRRQGGSYEQYF. CDR3 DNA: TGTGCCAGCAGCCGAAGACAGGGGGGTTCCTACGAGCAGTACTTC.